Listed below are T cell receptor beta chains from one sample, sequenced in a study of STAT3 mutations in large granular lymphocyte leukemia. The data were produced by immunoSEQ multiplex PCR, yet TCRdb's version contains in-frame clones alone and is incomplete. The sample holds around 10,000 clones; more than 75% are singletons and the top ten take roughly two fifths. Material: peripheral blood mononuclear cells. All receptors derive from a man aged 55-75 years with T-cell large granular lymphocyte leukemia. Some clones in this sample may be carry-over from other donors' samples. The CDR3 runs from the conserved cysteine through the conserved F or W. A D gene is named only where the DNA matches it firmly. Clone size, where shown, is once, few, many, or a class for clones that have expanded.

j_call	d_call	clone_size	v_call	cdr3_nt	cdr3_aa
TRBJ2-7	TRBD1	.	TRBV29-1	TGCAGCGTTGAAGGGACAGGGGCCTACGAGCAGTACTTC	CSVEGTGAYEQYF
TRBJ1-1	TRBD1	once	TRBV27	TGTGCCAGCGGTCAACGGGACAGGGGAACTGAAGCTTTCTTT	CASGQRDRGTEAFF
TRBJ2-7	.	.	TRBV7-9	TGTGCCAGCACCCTGGGCAGCTCCTACGAGCAGTACTTC	CASTLGSSYEQYF
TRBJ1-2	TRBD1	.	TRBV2	TGTGCCAGCACCTCGGGGGGCAGGGGGGCGGGCGGCTACACCTTC	CASTSGGRGAGGYTF
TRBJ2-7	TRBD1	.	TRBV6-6	TGTGCCAGCACTCCCGGGACAGGCACCTACGAGCAGTACTTC	CASTPGTGTYEQYF
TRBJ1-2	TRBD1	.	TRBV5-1	TGCGCCAGCAGCCGGGGGACAGGGCCGTTTGGGGGCTACACCTTC	CASSRGTGPFGGYTF
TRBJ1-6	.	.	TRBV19	TGTGCCAGTAGTACTTCAGGGGTCCCCAATTCACCCCTCCACTTT	CASSTSGVPNSPLHF
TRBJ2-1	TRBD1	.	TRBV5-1	TGCGCCAGCAGCTTGGACAGGGGTTCCTACAATGAGCAGTTCTTC	CASSLDRGSYNEQFF
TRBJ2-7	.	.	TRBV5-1	TGCGCCAGCAGCTATACCTACAATTCCTACGAGCAGTACTTC	CASSYTYNSYEQYF
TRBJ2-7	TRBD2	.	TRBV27	TGTGCCAGCAGTTCTAGCGGGAGAATCTACGAGCAGTACTTC	CASSSSGRIYEQYF
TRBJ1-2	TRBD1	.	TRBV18	TGTGCCAGCTCCCCAGGGACAGCCATATATGGCTACACCTTC	CASSPGTAIYGYTF
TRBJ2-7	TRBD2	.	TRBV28	TGTGCCAGCAGAATCTTAAGTGGACTAGCGGGAGGGCGTTCCTACGAGCAGTACTTC	CASRILSGLAGGRSYEQYF
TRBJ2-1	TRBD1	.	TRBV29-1	TGCAGCGTTGTAGGACAGGGTTACAATGAGCAGTTCTTC	CSVVGQGYNEQFF
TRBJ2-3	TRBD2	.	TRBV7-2	TGTGCCAGCAGCCTACTAGCGGATAGCACAGATACGCAGTATTTT	CASSLLADSTDTQYF
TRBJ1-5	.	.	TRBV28	TGTGCCAGCCTTAAGAGTAACGAATACGGTCAGCCCCAGCATTTT	CASLKSNEYGQPQHF
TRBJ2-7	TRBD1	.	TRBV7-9	TGTGCCAGCAGCCTAGGGGGCAGGGACGAGCAGTACTTC	CASSLGGRDEQYF
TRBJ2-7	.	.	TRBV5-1	TGCGCCAGCAGCTTGGAGGGACGGCAGCAGTACTTC	CASSLEGRQQYF
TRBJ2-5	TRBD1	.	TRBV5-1	TGCGCCAGCTACATAGGGGGCGCTGAGCAAGAGACCCAGTACTTC	CASYIGGAEQETQYF
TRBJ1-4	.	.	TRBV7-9	TGTGCCAGCAGCTTTCTCGGACAGCCGAATGAAAAACTGTTTTTT	CASSFLGQPNEKLFF
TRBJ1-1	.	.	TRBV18	TGTGCCAGCTCACCGCTACAGGGGAACACTGAAGCTTTCTTT	CASSPLQGNTEAFF
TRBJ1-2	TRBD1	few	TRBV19	TGTGCCAGTAGTGCCGCAGGGGGCAACTATGGCTACACCTTC	CASSAAGGNYGYTF
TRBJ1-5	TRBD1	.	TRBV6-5	TGTGCCAGCAGTCTGGGACAGTATAGCAATCAGCCCCAGCATTTT	CASSLGQYSNQPQHF
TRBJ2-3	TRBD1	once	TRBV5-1	TGCGCCAGCAGCTATGGACAGGGGGCCCATGCTAGCACAGATACGCAGTATTTT	CASSYGQGAHASTDTQYF
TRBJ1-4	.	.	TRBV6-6	TGTGCCAGCAGTTTACAGGATAATGAAAAACTGTTTTTT	CASSLQDNEKLFF
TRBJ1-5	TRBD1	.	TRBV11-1	TGTGCCAGCAGCTTTTCCGGGACAGGGGGTGTTCAGCCCCAGCATTTT	CASSFSGTGGVQPQHF
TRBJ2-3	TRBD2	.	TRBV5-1	TGCGCCAGCAGCTTGAGAGGACAGGGGACTAGCGGGTCTCTTACAGATACGCAGTATTTT	CASSLRGQGTSGSLTDTQYF
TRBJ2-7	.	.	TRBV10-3	TGTGCCATCAGGGCCCCCAGCCTGGAGCAGTACTTC	CAIRAPSLEQYF
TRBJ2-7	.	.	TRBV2	TGTGCCAGCACGTTCCGGGGGCTAGGGGACTACGAGCAGTACTTC	CASTFRGLGDYEQYF
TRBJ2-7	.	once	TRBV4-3	TGCGCCAGCAGCCAAGGTCCTAGCTCCTACGAGCAGTACTTC	CASSQGPSSYEQYF
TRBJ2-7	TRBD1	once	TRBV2	TGTGCCAGCAGTGAGGTCAGGGGGGAGCAGTACTTC	CASSEVRGEQYF
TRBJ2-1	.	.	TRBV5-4	TGTGCCAGCACCTGGGGGTCGCAGGGTTGGAATGAGCAGTTCTTC	CASTWGSQGWNEQFF
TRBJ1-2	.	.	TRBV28	TGTGCCAGCAGTTTCGGGGAAATCTATGGCTACACCTTC	CASSFGEIYGYTF
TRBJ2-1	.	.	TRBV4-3	TGCGCCAGCAGCCCCTTGACGGGGTACAATGAGCAGTTCTTC	CASSPLTGYNEQFF
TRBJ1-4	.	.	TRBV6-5	TGTGCCAGCAGTTACTCGGCAGCCGAAAAACTGTTTTTT	CASSYSAAEKLFF
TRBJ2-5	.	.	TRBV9	TGTGCCAGCAGCGTAGGCCAAGCTGGGGAGACCCAGTACTTC	CASSVGQAGETQYF
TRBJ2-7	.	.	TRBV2	TGTGCCAGCAGTGTTAGGTCGGGGACGGTCGACTCCTACGAGCAGTACTTC	CASSVRSGTVDSYEQYF
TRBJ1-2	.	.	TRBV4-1	TGCGCCAGCAGCCAAGACTTGTCACAGGATTCCTATGGCTACACCTTC	CASSQDLSQDSYGYTF
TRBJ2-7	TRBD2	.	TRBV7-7	TGTGCTAGCAGCCCCCGGCTAGCGGGGCCCTACGAGCAGTACTTC	CASSPRLAGPYEQYF
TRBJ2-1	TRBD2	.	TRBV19	TGTGCCAGTAAAGGCGGGAGGGACACCTACAATGAGCAGTTCTTC	CASKGGRDTYNEQFF
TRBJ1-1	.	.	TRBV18	TGTGCCAGCGTCACCACGCGCAGGGAAGGTGAAGCTTTCTTT	CASVTTRREGEAFF
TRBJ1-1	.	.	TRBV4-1	TGCGCCAGCAGCCAAGGGAATTGGGGGGCCACTGAAGCTTTCTTT	CASSQGNWGATEAFF
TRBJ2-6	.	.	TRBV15	TGTGCCACCAGCAGAGGGGTGAGGGATGGGGCCAACGTCCTGACTTTC	CATSRGVRDGANVLTF
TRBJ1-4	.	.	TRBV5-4	TGTGCCAGCAGCTCCAAGGTCGACAGGACTAATGAAAAACTGTTTTTT	CASSSKVDRTNEKLFF